This paragraph reports one T cell receptor beta chain. What it recognizes is unknown. This clone may be a read error of a much larger clone one base away. The data stem from a study of breast tumors, draining lymph nodes, adjacent tissues. Breast cancer patients provided tissue from their axillary draining lymph nodes. The CDR3 has 14 amino acids. Germline V gives CDR1 SGHDN, CDR2 FVKESK. Study findings and constraints: The lymph node origin of tumor T cells was framed as consistent with a hypothesis, not demonstrated. Luminal-like breast cancer showed significantly higher tumor–nontumor repertoire similarity than basal-like. Tumor repertoires ranked between lymph nodes and nontumor tissue in diversity, with V and J gene preferences.

TCRdb itself ran the multiplex PCR reads through MiXCR, one entry per CDR3 protein. Of approximately 250,000 distinct CDR3 sequences detected, approximately 36% appear once; the ten largest clones hold about 3.3%. The receptor was isolated from a female donor with breast cancer. Some clones in this sample may be carry-over from other donors' samples. Sequenced sample: axillary lymph node tissue. This sequence joins TRBV14 and TRBJ2-7; 10 nucleotides align to TRBD2. The DNA for the CDR3 is TGTGCCAGCAGCCGGACTAGCGGATTCTACGAGCAGTCCTTC. Amino acids: CASSRTSGFYEQSF. The full variable domain, completed using reference TRBV14 and TRBJ2-7, is EAGVTQFPSHSVIEKGQTVTLRCDPISGHDNLYWYRRVMGKEIKFLLHFVKESKQDESGMPNNRFLAERTGGTYSTLKVQPAELEDSGVYFCASSRTSGFYEQSFGPGTRLTVT.